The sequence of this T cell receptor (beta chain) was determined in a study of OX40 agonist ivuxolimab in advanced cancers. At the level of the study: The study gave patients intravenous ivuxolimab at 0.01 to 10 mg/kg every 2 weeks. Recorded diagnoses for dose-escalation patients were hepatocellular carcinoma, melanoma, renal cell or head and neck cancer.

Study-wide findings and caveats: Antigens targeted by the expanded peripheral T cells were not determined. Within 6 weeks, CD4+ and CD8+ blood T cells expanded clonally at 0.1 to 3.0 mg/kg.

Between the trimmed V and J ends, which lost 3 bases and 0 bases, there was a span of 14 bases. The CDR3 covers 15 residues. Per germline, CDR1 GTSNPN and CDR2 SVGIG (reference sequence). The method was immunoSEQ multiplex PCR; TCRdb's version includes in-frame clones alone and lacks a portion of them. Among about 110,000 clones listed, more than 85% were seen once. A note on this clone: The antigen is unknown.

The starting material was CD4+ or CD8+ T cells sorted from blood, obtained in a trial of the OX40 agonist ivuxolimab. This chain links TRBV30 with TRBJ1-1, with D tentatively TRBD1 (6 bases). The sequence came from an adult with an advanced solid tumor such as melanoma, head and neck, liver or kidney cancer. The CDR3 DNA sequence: TGTGCCTGGAGCCGACTGGGGGGCATGAACACTGAAGCTTTCTTT. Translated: CAWSRLGGMNTEAFF.